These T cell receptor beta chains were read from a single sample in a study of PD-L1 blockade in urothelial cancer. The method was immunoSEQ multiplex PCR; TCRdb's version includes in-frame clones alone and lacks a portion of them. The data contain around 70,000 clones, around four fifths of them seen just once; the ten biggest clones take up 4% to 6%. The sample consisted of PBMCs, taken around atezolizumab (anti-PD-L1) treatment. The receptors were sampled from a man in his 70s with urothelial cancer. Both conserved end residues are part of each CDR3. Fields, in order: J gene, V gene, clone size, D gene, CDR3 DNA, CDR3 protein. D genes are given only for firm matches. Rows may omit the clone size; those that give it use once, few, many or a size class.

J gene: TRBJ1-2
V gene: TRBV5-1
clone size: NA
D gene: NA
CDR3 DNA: TGCGCCAGCAGCTTGCAGGGTCCTGAACAGGGCTACACCTTC
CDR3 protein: CASSLQGPEQGYTF

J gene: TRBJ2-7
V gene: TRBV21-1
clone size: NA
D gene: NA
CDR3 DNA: TGTGCCAGCAGCCCCCGACCTGAAAGGGGGATAGCAGAGCAGTACTTC
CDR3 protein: CASSPRPERGIAEQYF

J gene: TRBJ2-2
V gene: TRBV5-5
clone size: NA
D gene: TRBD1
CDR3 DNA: TGTGCCAGCAGCCCCCCGGGACAGGGAGTCACCGGGGAGCTGTTTTTT
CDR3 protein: CASSPPGQGVTGELFF

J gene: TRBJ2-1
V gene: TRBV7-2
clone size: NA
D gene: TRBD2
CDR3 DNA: TGTGCCAGCAGCCAAGGTGGACTAGCGGGAGGGCCTAGGTACAATGAGCAGTTCTTC
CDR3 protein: CASSQGGLAGGPRYNEQFF

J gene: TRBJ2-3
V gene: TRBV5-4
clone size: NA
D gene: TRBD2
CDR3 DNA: TGTGCCAGCAGCTTGAAACTAGCGGAGAGCACAGATACGCAGTATTTT
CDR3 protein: CASSLKLAESTDTQYF

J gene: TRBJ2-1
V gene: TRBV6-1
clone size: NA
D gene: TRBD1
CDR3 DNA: TGTGCCAGCTCTCAAGGGACAGGGCCGAGGGGTGAGCAGTTCTTC
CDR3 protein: CASSQGTGPRGEQFF

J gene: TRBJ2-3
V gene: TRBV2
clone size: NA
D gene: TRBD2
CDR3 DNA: TGTGCCAGCAGTTTACTAGCGGTTAGCACAGATACGCAGTATTTT
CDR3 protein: CASSLLAVSTDTQYF

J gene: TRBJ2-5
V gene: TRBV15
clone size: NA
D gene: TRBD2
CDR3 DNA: TGTGCCACCCAGCGAACGATAGCGGGAGTGGGTGAGACCCAGTACTTC
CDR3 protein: CATQRTIAGVGETQYF

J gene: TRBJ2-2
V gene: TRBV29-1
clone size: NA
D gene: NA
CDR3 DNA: TGCAGCTCTGCCCTCCACACCACCGGGGAGCTGTTTTTT
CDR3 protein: CSSALHTTGELFF

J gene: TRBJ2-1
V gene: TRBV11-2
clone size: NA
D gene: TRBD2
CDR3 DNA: TGTGCCAGCACTGAAGGCGGGAGTAGGAATGAGCAGTTCTTC
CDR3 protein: CASTEGGSRNEQFF

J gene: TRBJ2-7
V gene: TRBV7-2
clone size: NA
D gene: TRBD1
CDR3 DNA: TGTGCCAGCAGCTCCCAAACCCCTAGGACAGGGCAATACCTCTACGAGCAGTACTTC
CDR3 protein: CASSSQTPRTGQYLYEQYF

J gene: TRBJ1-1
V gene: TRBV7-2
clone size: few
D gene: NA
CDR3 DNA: TGTGCCAGCAGCTTATTACAGGCTAGGAACACTGAAGCTTTCTTT
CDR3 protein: CASSLLQARNTEAFF

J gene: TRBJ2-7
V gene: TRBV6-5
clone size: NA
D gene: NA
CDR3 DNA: TGTGCCAGCAAGGGGGTCTACGAGCAGTACTTC
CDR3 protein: CASKGVYEQYF

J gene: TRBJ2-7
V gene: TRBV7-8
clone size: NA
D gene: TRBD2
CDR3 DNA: TGTGCCAGCAGCTCCTCGGGACTAGCGTTCTACGAGCAGTACTTC
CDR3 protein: CASSSSGLAFYEQYF

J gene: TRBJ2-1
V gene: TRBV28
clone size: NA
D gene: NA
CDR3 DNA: TGTGCCATCCAATCAACAGGGAGCTCCTACAATGAGCAGTTCTTC
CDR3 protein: CAIQSTGSSYNEQFF

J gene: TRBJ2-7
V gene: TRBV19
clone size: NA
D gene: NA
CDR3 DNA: TGTGCCAGTAGTATTCCTGGGAGCTACGAGCAGTACTTC
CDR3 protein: CASSIPGSYEQYF

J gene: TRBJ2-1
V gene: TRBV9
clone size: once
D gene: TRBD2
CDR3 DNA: TGTGCCAGCAGCGTAGCCCTAGCGGGGTACTACAATGAGCAGTTCTTC
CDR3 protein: CASSVALAGYYNEQFF

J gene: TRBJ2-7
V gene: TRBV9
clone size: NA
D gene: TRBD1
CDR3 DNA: TGTGCCAGCAGCCCCGGACAGGGGACCAATTACGAGCAGTACTTC
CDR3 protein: CASSPGQGTNYEQYF

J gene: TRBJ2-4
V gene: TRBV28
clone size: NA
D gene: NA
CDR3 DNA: TGTGCCAGCAACAGTTACACACCCAAAAACATTCAGTACTTC
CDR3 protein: CASNSYTPKNIQYF

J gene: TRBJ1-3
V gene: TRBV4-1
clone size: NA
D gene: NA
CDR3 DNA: TGCGCCAGCAGCCAAGATCGGACAGTCTCTGGAAACACCATATATTTT
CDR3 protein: CASSQDRTVSGNTIYF

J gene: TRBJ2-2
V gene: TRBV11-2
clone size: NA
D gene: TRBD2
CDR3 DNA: TGTGCCAGCAGCCCGGCGGGGGGGGGAGGCACCGGGGAGCTGTTTTTT
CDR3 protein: CASSPAGGGGTGELFF

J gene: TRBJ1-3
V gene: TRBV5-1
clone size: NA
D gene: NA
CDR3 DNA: TGCGCCAGCAGCTTGACATCGAGGGCCGGGTCTGGAAACACCATATATTTT
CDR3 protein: CASSLTSRAGSGNTIYF

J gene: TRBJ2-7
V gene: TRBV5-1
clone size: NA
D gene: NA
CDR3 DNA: TGCGCCAGCAGCTCCTGGGGCAGACCAATGGACTACGAGCAGTACTTC
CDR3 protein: CASSSWGRPMDYEQYF

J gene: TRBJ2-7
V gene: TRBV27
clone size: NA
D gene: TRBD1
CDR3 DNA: TGTGCCAGCAGTTTATTCCAGGGGGCCACCTACGAGCAGTACTTC
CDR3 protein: CASSLFQGATYEQYF

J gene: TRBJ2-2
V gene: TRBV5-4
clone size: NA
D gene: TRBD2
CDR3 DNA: TGTGCCAGCAGCTTGTCAATAGCGGGAACGAACACCGGGGAGCTGTTTTTT
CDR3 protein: CASSLSIAGTNTGELFF

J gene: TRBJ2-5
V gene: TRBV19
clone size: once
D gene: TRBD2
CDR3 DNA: TGTGCCAGTAGCGTAGCGGGAGACCCTCCCCAAGAGACCCAGTACTTC
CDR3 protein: CASSVAGDPPQETQYF

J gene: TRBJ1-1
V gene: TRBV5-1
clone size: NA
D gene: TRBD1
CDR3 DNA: TGCGCCAGCAGGAGACAGGGCGGTTTTAGCACTGAAGCTTTCTTT
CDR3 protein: CASRRQGGFSTEAFF

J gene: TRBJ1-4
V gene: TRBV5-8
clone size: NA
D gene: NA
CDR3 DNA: TGTGCCAGCAGCGTCCCGGGATCAACTAATGAAAAACTGTTTTTT
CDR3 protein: CASSVPGSTNEKLFF

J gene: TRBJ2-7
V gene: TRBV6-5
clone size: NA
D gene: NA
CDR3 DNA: TGTGCCAGCAGGACAGGAGGTACCTACGAGCAGTACTTC
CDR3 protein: CASRTGGTYEQYF

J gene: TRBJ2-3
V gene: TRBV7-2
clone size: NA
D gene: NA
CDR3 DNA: TGTGCCAGCAGCTTAGGAGGCGTCTCAGATACGCAGTATTTT
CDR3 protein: CASSLGGVSDTQYF

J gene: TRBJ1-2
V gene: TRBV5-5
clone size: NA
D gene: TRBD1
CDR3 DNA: TGTGCCAGCAGTTCAGGACAGGGTAACTATGGCTACACCTTC
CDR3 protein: CASSSGQGNYGYTF

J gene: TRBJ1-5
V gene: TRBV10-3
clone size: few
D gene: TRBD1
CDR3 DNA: TGTGCCACCAGAGGGGGCGATCAGCCCCAGCATTTT
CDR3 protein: CATRGGDQPQHF

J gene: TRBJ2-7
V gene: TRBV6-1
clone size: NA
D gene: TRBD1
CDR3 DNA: TGTGCCACCCGGACAGGGGGCGCGGGTGGCGAGCAGTACTTC
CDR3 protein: CATRTGGAGGEQYF

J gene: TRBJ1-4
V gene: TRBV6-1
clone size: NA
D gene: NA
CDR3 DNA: TGTGCCAGCAGTGACAGGGAGGGGTTTGTACTGTTTTTT
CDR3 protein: CASSDREGFVLFF

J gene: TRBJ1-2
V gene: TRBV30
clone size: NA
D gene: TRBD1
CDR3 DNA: TGTGCCTGGAGAGATCAGGGGGATCCTTATGGCTACACCTTC
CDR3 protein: CAWRDQGDPYGYTF

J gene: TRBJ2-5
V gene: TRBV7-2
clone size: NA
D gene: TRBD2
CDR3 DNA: TGTGCCAGCAGCAGCACCGGGACTAGCGGGATGGAGACCCAGTACTTC
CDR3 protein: CASSSTGTSGMETQYF

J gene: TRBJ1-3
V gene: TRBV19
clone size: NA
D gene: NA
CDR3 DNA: TGTGCCAGTAGTCGAGGGCCGATAGCCCGCGGAAACACCATATATTTT
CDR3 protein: CASSRGPIARGNTIYF

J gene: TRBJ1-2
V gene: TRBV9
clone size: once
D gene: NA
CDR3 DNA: TGTGCCAGCAGCGTAGAGGGGGCTAACTATGGCTACACCTTC
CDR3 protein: CASSVEGANYGYTF

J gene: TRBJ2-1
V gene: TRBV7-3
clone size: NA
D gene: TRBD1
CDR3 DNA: TGTGCCAGCAGCTACAGGGACAGGGATGAGCAGTTCTTC
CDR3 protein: CASSYRDRDEQFF

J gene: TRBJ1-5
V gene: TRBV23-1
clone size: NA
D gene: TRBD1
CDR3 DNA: TGCGCCAGCAGTCCGTCAACAGGGGGCTTGAGCAATCAGCCCCAGCATTTT
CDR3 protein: CASSPSTGGLSNQPQHF

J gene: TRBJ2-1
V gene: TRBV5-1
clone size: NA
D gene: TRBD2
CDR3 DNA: TGCGCCAGCAGCTATCCTAGCGGGTTAGAGCAGTTCTTC
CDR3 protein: CASSYPSGLEQFF

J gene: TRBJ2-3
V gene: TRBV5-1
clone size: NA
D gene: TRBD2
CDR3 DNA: TGCGCCAGCAGCTCCGGGGGAGGGGATACGCAGTATTTT
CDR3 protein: CASSSGGGDTQYF

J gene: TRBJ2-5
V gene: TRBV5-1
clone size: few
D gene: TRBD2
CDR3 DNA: TGCGCCAGCAGCGCCGGACTAGCGGGAGGTCAAGAGACCCAGTACTTC
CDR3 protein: CASSAGLAGGQETQYF

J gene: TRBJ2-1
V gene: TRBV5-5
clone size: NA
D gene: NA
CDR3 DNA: TGTGCCAGCAGCCCGGCTCGGCCCGGGGGGCAGTTCTTC
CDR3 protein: CASSPARPGGQFF

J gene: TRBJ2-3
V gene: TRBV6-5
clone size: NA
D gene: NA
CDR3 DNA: TGTGCCAGCAGGGACTTAGATACGCAGTATTTT
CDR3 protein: CASRDLDTQYF

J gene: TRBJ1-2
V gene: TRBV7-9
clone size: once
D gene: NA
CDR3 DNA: TGTGCCAGCAGCTTTAGGGGGGGGCAGGGGATTCTCCCGGCCGGCTACACCTTC
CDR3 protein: CASSFRGGQGILPAGYTF

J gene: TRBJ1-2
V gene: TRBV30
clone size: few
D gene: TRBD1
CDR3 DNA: TGTGCCTGGAGTGTGGCAGGGGGCTTAAGCTATGGCTACACCTTC
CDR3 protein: CAWSVAGGLSYGYTF

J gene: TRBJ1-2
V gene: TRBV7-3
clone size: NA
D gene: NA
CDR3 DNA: TGTGCCAGCAGCTTCTCCCGGGGGGATTATGGCTACACCTTC
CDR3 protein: CASSFSRGDYGYTF

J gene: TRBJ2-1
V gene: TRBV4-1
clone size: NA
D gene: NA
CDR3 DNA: TGCGCCAGCAGCCAAGTTGTTCGGGAGAGTGAGCAGTTCTTC
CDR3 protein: CASSQVVRESEQFF

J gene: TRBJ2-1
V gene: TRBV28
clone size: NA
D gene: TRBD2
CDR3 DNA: TGTGCCAGTGGACTAGCGGGGGGAAGCTCCTACAATGAGCAGTTCTTC
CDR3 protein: CASGLAGGSSYNEQFF

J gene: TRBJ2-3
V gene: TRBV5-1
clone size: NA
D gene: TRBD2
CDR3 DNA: TGCGCCAGCAGCTTGGCCGGACTAGGACCTAGCACAGATACGCAGTATTTT
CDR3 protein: CASSLAGLGPSTDTQYF

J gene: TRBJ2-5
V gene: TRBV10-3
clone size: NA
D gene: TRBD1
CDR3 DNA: TGTGCCATCAGCGGTTTAGGGACAGCCCAAGAGACCCAGTACTTC
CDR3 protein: CAISGLGTAQETQYF

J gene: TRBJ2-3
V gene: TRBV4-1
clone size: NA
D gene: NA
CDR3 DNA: TGCGCCAGCAGCCAATCAGGGGACCCTGTACCCACAGATACGCAGTATTTT
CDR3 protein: CASSQSGDPVPTDTQYF

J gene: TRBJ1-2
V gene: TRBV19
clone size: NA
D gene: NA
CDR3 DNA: TGTGCCAGTAGTAGATTGAGATCTAACTATGGCTACACCTTC
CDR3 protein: CASSRLRSNYGYTF

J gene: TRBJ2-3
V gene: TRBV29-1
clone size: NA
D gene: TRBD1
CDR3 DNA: TGCAGCGTGGTCCGACAGGGTACGATCTCCACAGATACGCAGTATTTT
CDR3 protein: CSVVRQGTISTDTQYF